Listed below are T cell receptor beta chains from one sample, sequenced in a study of T cells in Graves' hyperthyroidism and ophthalmopathy. In TCRdb, the multiplex PCR reads were re-called with MiXCR into one record per CDR3 protein. The repertoire includes under 550,000 distinct CDR3 sequences, roughly 21% of them detected once, and about 45% sits in the top ten. Sequencing used blood. The receptor set was obtained from a middle-aged man with Graves' ophthalmopathy. CDR3s include the opening cysteine and the closing phenylalanine or tryptophan. Each record gives: CDR3 DNA, CDR3 protein, clone size, J gene, V gene, D gene. D genes are given only for firm matches. Some rows mark clone size as missing; the rest say once, few, many or name a class of expanded clone.

TGCAGTGCTAGGCCATCGACGGGACGTCCCGAAAAACTGTTTTTT CSARPSTGRPEKLFF many TRBJ1-4 TRBV20-1 NA
TGTGCCAGCAGCTTAGGCCCCCGATCCCGCCCTGAGCAGTTCTTC CASSLGPRSRPEQFF many TRBJ2-1 TRBV7-2 NA
NA CASSFYICSARRSTDTQYF NA TRBJ2-3 TRBV11-3 NA
TGTGCCAGCATCCTGAGCGGGAGTGGGTACGAGCAGTACTTC CASILSGSGYEQYF many TRBJ2-7 TRBV13 TRBD2
TGTGCCAGCAGCACCCAGGGGGTTAGCAATCAGCCCCAGCATTTT CASSTQGVSNQPQHF NA TRBJ1-5 TRBV6-1 TRBD1
TGTGCCAGCAGTTTTTTTTCACCCCTCCACTTT CASSFFSPLHF NA TRBJ1-6 TRBV12-3/TRBV12-4 NA
TGTGCCAGCAGTGAAATCTGGGCCCATTCGGGCAATCAGCCCCAGCATTTT CASSEIWAHSGNQPQHF few TRBJ1-5 TRBV6-1 NA
TGTGCTAGTGGTCCCGGGACACGCGGCTACAATGAGCAGTTCTTC CASGPGTRGYNEQFF NA TRBJ2-1 TRBV12-5 NA
TGTGCCAGCAGCGTAGCTCTGACTAGCGGGAGCAATGAGCAGTTCTTC CASSVALTSGSNEQFF few TRBJ2-1 TRBV9 TRBD2
TGTGCCAGCACCTGGGGCCAGATCGCAGATACGCAGTATTTT CASTWGQIADTQYF many TRBJ2-3 TRBV12-3/TRBV12-4 NA
TGCAGCGTTGGTGAATCCGGCGCGGGCTACACCTTC CSVGESGAGYTF few TRBJ1-2 TRBV29-1 NA
TGTGCCAGTAGTATAGATTGGACACCAGATACGCAGTATTTT CASSIDWTPDTQYF few TRBJ2-3 TRBV19 NA
TGTGCCAGCAGCCCTGGACGGTTCTACAATGAGCAGTTCTTC CASSPGRFYNEQFF many TRBJ2-1 TRBV7-2 NA
TGTGCCAGCAGTTTTTCGGCGTACGAGCAGTACTTC CASSFSAYEQYF many TRBJ2-7 TRBV28 NA
TGTGCCATCACTGGCTTACCAGGGACAGCCGCCCACAATGAGCAGTTCTTC CAITGLPGTAAHNEQFF few TRBJ2-1 TRBV10-3 TRBD1
TGTGCCAGCTCACCGAATTCGGGACAGTTTAATGAAAAACTGTTTTTT CASSPNSGQFNEKLFF NA TRBJ1-4 TRBV18 TRBD1
TGTGCCAGCAGTTTGCTTACTAGCGGGAGTGATGAGCAGTTCTTC CASSLLTSGSDEQFF many TRBJ2-1 TRBV28 TRBD2
TGCAGTGCTAGTCGCTGGAGCGACGAGCAGTACTTC CSASRWSDEQYF NA TRBJ2-7 TRBV20-1 NA
TGTGCCAGCAGCTTAGGCCGGGACAGGGGGTACGTTGAAGCTTTCTTT CASSLGRDRGYVEAFF many TRBJ1-1 TRBV11-2 TRBD1
TGTGCCAGCAGTTTAATGGGGACCCCCGGCCGGGAGCAGTTCTTC CASSLMGTPGREQFF many TRBJ2-1 TRBV12-3/TRBV12-4 NA
TGTGCCAGCAGCTTAGAAGCAGGGCTCTATGGCTACACCTTC CASSLEAGLYGYTF many TRBJ1-2 TRBV11-2 NA
TGTGCCTTTCAGCGGGATGCCAGCATGAACACTGAAGCTTTCTTT CAFQRDASMNTEAFF NA TRBJ1-1 TRBV7-9 NA
TGTGCCAGCAGCGCCTCGGGACTCTGGGAGACCCAGTACTTC CASSASGLWETQYF many TRBJ2-5 TRBV11-2 NA
TGTGCCAGCAGCTTTGGGGCAGGGCTACAGGCAGCCAAAAACATTCAGTACTTC CASSFGAGLQAAKNIQYF few TRBJ2-4 TRBV5-8 NA
TGTGCCAGCAGCCAAGAACTAGCGGGAGCGATGAACACCGGGGAGCTGTTTTTT CASSQELAGAMNTGELFF NA TRBJ2-2 TRBV7-8 TRBD2
TGTGCCAGTAGCCGGACGGACAGGGTTGGGGAGACCCAGTACTTC CASSRTDRVGETQYF few TRBJ2-5 TRBV19 TRBD1
TGTGCCAGTAGTGGGTGGGGCCTGGTTCGCAATGAGCAGTTCTTC CASSGWGLVRNEQFF NA TRBJ2-1 TRBV19 NA
TGTGCCAGCAGTTTTTTCCTAGCGGGAGGGGGCAACAATGAGCAGTTCTTC CASSFFLAGGGNNEQFF many TRBJ2-1 TRBV12-3/TRBV12-4 TRBD2
TGTGCCAGCAATGGTCGTAAGGGGACCTCCACCACCTACGAGCAGTACTTC CASNGRKGTSTTYEQYF few TRBJ2-7 TRBV5-6 NA
TGTGCCAGCAGCTCGTTAGGTCTCAAACTTCTGGGGACAGGGCGGGAGACCCAGTACTTC CASSSLGLKLLGTGRETQYF few TRBJ2-5 TRBV11-2 TRBD1
TGTGCCAGCTCACCAGAGGGTCCCCACACAGATACGCAGTATTTT CASSPEGPHTDTQYF few TRBJ2-3 TRBV18 NA
TGTGCCAGCAGCGGACGGTCGATCCACGAGCAGTACTTC CASSGRSIHEQYF few TRBJ2-7 TRBV7-9 NA
TGTGCCAGCAGACAAACACAGGGGAAGGCAGATACGCAGTATTTT CASRQTQGKADTQYF NA TRBJ2-3 TRBV6-1 TRBD1
TGTGCCAGCTCACTTTCCCCCCCCATGAACACTGAAGCTTTCTTT CASSLSPPMNTEAFF many TRBJ1-1 TRBV18 NA
TGCGCCAGCAGCTTCACCGGGACTAGCGGGGCCTACGAGCAGTACTTC CASSFTGTSGAYEQYF NA TRBJ2-7 TRBV5-1 TRBD2
TGTGCCAGCAGTCCGATAGGACAGGGGACTAATGAAAAACTGTTTTTT CASSPIGQGTNEKLFF many TRBJ1-4 TRBV12-3/TRBV12-4 TRBD1
TGTGCCAGCAGTCCCGGTACCCTTCGAGACTCACCCCTCCACTTT CASSPGTLRDSPLHF NA TRBJ1-6 TRBV12-3/TRBV12-4 NA
TGTGCCAGCAGCCCCCCCCTGGAGCGGGAGGCGAGGGAGACCCAGTACTTC CASSPPLEREARETQYF NA TRBJ2-5 TRBV7-2 TRBD2
TGCAGTGCTGACCCCGGGGGGCAGAATCAGCCCCAGCATTTT CSADPGGQNQPQHF NA TRBJ1-5 TRBV20-1 NA
TGCAGTGCTAGAGATCAAAGTAATGAGCAGTTCTTC CSARDQSNEQFF few TRBJ2-1 TRBV20-1 NA
TGTGCCAGCAGCCAAGGAGGTAGGGGGGACAATGAGCAGTTCTTC CASSQGGRGDNEQFF many TRBJ2-1 TRBV3-1 NA